This is a list of T cell receptor beta chains from one sample in a study of T cell clones after liver transplantation. Sequenced by immunoSEQ multiplex PCR; TCRdb stores in-frame clones only, minus some. This table has roughly 67,000 clones, about 91% appearing once. The sample consisted of CD4+ T cells from blood, taken about 26 months after liver transplant. These TCRs come from a human patient who received a liver transplant. Some T cells may possibly be graft donor cells. CDR3s include the opening cysteine and the closing phenylalanine or tryptophan. A D gene is named only where the DNA matches it firmly. Expanded clones get a size class; other rows say once, few or many, or leave the size out.

.,.,TRBJ2-3,TRBV18,CASSPPGADTQYF,TGTGCCAGCTCACCACCGGGGGCAGATACGCAGTATTTT
.,.,TRBJ2-1,TRBV28,CASSETVSSYNEQFF,TGTGCCAGCAGTGAGACGGTAAGCTCCTACAATGAGCAGTTCTTC
.,.,TRBJ2-3,TRBV7-3,CASSPEGRGVDTQYF,TGTGCCAGCAGCCCGGAGGGGAGAGGAGTAGATACGCAGTATTTT
.,.,TRBJ2-7,TRBV28,CASSLSGFGYEQYF,TGTGCCAGCAGTTTAAGCGGTTTTGGGTACGAGCAGTACTTC
.,TRBD2,TRBJ2-2,TRBV10-3,CAISESRAGGTGELFF,TGTGCCATCAGTGAGTCGAGGGCGGGAGGCACCGGGGAGCTGTTTTTT
.,.,TRBJ1-5,TRBV19,CASSEEGLSNQPQHF,TGTGCCAGTAGTGAGGAGGGGCTGAGCAATCAGCCCCAGCATTTT
once,.,TRBJ2-5,TRBV7-3,CASSPGPQETQYF,TGTGCCAGCAGTCCAGGTCCCCAAGAGACCCAGTACTTC
.,TRBD2,TRBJ2-5,TRBV6-6,CASSPGSSGRLETQYF,TGTGCCAGCAGTCCCGGAAGTAGCGGGAGGTTAGAGACCCAGTACTTC
.,.,TRBJ2-5,TRBV5-1,CASSLGQQETQYF,TGCGCCAGCAGCTTGGGACAGCAAGAGACCCAGTACTTC
.,.,TRBJ2-1,TRBV6-1,CASSPRGFSNEQFF,TGTGCCAGCAGTCCCCGGGGGTTTTCTAATGAGCAGTTCTTC
.,.,TRBJ2-7,TRBV6-4,CASSLGHLYEQYF,TGTGCCAGCAGTTTGGGACACCTCTACGAGCAGTACTTC
.,.,TRBJ2-7,TRBV2,CASREDRVAGLGYEQYF,TGTGCCAGCAGAGAAGACAGGGTGGCGGGACTAGGCTACGAGCAGTACTTC
few,.,TRBJ2-7,TRBV7-6,CASSLAGSSYEQYF,TGTGCCAGCAGCTTAGCCGGGAGTTCCTACGAGCAGTACTTC
.,TRBD2,TRBJ2-5,TRBV18,CASSPFAGANGETQYF,TGTGCCAGCTCACCATTTGCGGGAGCCAACGGGGAGACCCAGTACTTC
.,.,TRBJ1-1,TRBV19,CASSIQGASNTEAFF,TGTGCCAGTAGTATTCAAGGAGCCTCTAACACTGAAGCTTTCTTT
.,.,TRBJ2-1,TRBV12-2,CASRLAETSGLQRTYNEQFF,TGTGCAAGTCGCTTAGCGGAGACTAGCGGACTCCAACGGACCTACAATGAGCAGTTCTTC
.,.,TRBJ1-1,TRBV29-1,CSVRVNTEAFF,TGCAGCGTGAGGGTGAACACTGAAGCTTTCTTT
.,.,TRBJ1-5,TRBV5-8,CASSRGSYNQPQHF,TGTGCCAGCAGCCGGGGGTCCTACAATCAGCCCCAGCATTTT
.,TRBD2,TRBJ2-1,TRBV5-1,CASSRPGRDEQFF,TGCGCCAGCTCCCGCCCGGGGAGGGATGAGCAGTTCTTC
.,.,TRBJ2-7,TRBV6-5,CASSFAQDYSYEQYF,TGTGCCAGCAGCTTCGCCCAGGACTATTCCTACGAGCAGTACTTC
.,.,TRBJ2-5,TRBV5-1,CASSLGRVQETQYF,TGCGCCAGCAGCTTGGGCCGGGTCCAAGAGACCCAGTACTTC
.,TRBD2,TRBJ2-5,TRBV5-1,CASKEREDRLRETQYF,TGCGCCAGCAAGGAGCGGGAGGACCGGCTTCGGGAGACCCAGTACTTC